Described below is a single T cell receptor beta chain sequence and its context. Its antigen remains unidentified. The treatment was: around 19 received Ad26.COV2.S at low or high dose, single or two shots; about 5 received placebo; per-sample allocation not given. Sample collection was performed on day 63 after the first vaccine or placebo injection. Based in Boston, the donor was an adult of 18-55 years. These data are taken from a study of Ad26.COV2.S vaccination and SARS-CoV-2 variants. Study conclusions and caveats: The TCR breadth and depth analyses may have understated or missed part of the total T cell responses.

Using immunoSEQ multiplex PCR, the repertoire was profiled, and TCRdb retains in-frame clones only, with some absent. The table shows roughly 350,000 clones, with about 86% occurring only once. The CDR3 sequence is 19 residues long. Germline CDR1 SGHTA, CDR2 FQGNSA. V lost 1 base to trimming and J lost 0 bases, with 21 bases between them. This TCR was sampled from a person aged 18-65 years who received the Ad26.COV2.S COVID-19 vaccine or a placebo. This material consisted of peripheral blood, taken in a trial of Ad26.COV2.S vaccine versus placebo. The V and J genes are TRBV7-2 and TRBJ1-1; TRBD1 might be the D (6 bases). CDR3 loop: CASSLGPGRGVVMNTEAFF. The DNA for the CDR3 is TGTGCCAGCAGCTTAGGCCCAGGCAGGGGAGTCGTGATGAACACTGAAGCTTTCTTT. The full variable domain, with the rest looked up from reference TRBV7-2 and TRBJ1-1, is GAGVSQSPSNKVTEKGKDVELRCDPISGHTALYWYRQSLGQGLEFLIYFQGNSAPDKSGLPSDRFSAERTGGSVSTLTIQRTQQEDSAVYLCASSLGPGRGVVMNTEAFFGQGTRLTVV.